This T cell receptor (beta chain) came from a study of T cell repertoires in cytomegalovirus infection (dated by TCRdb to between 2018 and 2021). Notes on the research overall: The HLA type of each donor mattered for the analysis, because public TCR beta signatures pointed to carriage of CMV infection along with the matching HLA type. General study outcomes and caveats: In the ex vivo response, HLA-C-restricted CMV-specific TCR beta clonotypes were dominant, and in two of eight donors the single most frequent clonotype came from this HLA-C-restricted group. In both this cohort and an independent roughly 350-donor cohort, the cumulative frequency of public TCR beta family members distinguished carriers of CMV infection plus the relevant HLA type.

This clonotype was found a few times. The antigen it recognizes is unknown. Base-call qualities are not available, and no considerably larger clone is one nucleotide away. Sequencing used an Illumina HiSeq 1500. TCRdb trimmed public reads at Q25 via fastp, called clones via MiXCR and kept in-frame beta chains. All rows with the same CDR3 protein become a single entry with the most common DNA and genes. For this sample there are 200,000 to 300,000 distinct CDR3 sequences; roughly 15% appear just once. Roughly 8.9% of the sample is taken by the ten largest. From the cysteine through the phenylalanine, the CDR3 covers 10 amino acids. Only the CDR3 DNA stays, 30 bases, in frame from base 1. The germline V gene yields MGHDK for CDR1 and SYGVNS for CDR2. Deletion took 7 bases off V and 8 bases off J, with a span of 6 bases between the germline ends.

The receptor's source is a human donor in good health (CMV status not recorded). Some clones in this sample may be carry-over from other donors' samples. What was sequenced was PBMCs. The chain is encoded by TRBV25-1 joined to TRBJ1-3; the D gene cannot be named for sure. CDR3 loop: CASKLDTIYF. The bases are TGTGCCAGCAAGCTCGACACCATATATTTT.